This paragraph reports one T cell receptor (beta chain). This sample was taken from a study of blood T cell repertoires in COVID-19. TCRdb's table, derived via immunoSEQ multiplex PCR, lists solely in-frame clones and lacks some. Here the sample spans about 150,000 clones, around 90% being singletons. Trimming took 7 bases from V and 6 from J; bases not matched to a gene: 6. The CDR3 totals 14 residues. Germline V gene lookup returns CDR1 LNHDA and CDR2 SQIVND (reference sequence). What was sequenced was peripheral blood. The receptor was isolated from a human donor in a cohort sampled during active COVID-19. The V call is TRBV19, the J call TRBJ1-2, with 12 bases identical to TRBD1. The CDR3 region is CASIGTGGRNGYTF. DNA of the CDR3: TGTGCCAGTATAGGGACAGGGGGCAGGAATGGCTACACCTTC.